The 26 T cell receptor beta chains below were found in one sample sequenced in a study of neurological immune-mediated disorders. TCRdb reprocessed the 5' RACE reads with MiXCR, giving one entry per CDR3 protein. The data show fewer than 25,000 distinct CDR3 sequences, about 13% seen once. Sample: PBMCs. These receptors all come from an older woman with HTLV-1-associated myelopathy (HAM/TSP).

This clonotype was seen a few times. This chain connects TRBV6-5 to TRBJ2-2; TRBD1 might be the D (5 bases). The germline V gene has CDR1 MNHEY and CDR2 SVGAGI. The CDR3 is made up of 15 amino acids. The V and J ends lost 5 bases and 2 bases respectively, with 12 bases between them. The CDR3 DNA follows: TGTGCCAGCAGTCCCCAGACAGTCAACACCGGGGAGCTGTTTTTT. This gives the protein CASSPQTVNTGELFF.

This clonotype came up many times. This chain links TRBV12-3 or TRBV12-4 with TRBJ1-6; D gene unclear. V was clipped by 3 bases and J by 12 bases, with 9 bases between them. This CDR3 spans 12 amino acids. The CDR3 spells CASSFWERPLHF. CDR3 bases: TGTGCCAGCAGTTTCTGGGAGCGACCCCTCCACTTT.

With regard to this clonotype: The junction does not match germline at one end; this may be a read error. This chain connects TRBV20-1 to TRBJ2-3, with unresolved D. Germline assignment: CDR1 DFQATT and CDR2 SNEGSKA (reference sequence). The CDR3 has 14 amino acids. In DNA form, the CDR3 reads TGCAGTGCTATAACGGCAGCCAGCACATATACGCAGTATTTT. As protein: CSAITAASTYTQYF.

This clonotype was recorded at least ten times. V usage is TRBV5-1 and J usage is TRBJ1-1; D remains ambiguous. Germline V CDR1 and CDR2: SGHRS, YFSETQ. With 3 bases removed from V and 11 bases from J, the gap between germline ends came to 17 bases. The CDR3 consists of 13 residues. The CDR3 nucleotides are TGCGCCAGCAGCTCAAGTTATTCGGAGAGGGCTTTCTTT. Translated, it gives CASSSSYSERAFF. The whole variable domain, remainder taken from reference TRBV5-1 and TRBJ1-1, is KAGVTQTPRYLIKTRGQQVTLSCSPISGHRSVSWYQQTPGQGLQFLFEYFSETQRNKGNFPGRFSGRQFSNSRSEMNVSTLELGDSALYLCASSSSYSERAFFGQGTRLTVV.

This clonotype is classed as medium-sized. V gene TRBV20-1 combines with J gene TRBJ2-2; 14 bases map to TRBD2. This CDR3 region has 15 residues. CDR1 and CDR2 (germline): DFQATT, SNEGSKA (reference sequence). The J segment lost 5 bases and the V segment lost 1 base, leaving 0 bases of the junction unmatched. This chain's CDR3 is CSARGTSGRTGELFF. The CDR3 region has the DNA TGCAGTGCTAGAGGGACTAGCGGGAGGACCGGGGAGCTGTTTTTT.

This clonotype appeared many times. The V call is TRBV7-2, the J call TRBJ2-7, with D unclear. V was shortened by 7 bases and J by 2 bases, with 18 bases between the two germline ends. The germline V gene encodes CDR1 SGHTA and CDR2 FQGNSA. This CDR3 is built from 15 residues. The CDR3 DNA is TGTGCCAGCATCCTTCTGGACGGCAACACCTACGAGCAGTACTTC. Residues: CASILLDGNTYEQYF.

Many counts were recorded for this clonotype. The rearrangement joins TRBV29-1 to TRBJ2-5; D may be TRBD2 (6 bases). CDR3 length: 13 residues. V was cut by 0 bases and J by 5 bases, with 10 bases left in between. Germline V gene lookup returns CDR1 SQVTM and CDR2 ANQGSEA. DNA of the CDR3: TGCAGCGTTGAAGAAACGGGAGCGGAGACCCAGTACTTC. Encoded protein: CSVEETGAETQYF. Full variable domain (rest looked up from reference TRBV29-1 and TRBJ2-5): SAVISQKPSRDICQRGTSLTIQCQVDSQVTMMFWYRQQPGQSLTLIATANQGSEATYESGFVIDKFPISRPNLTFSTLTVSNMSPEDSSIYLCSVEETGAETQYFGPGTRLLVL.

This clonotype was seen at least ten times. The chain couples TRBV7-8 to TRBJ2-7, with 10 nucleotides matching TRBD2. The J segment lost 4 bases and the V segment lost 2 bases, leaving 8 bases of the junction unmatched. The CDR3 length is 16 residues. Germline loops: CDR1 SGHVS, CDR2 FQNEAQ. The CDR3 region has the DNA TGTGCCAGCAGCTTAAATCCTAGCGGGAGTGGGTACGAGCAGTACTTC. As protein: CASSLNPSGSGYEQYF.

CDR3 residues: CASSYFAGAGEADTQYF. The CDR3, as DNA: TGTGCCAGCAGTTACTTCGCGGGGGCGGGAGAGGCAGATACGCAGTATTTT. The rearrangement links TRBV6-6 to TRBJ2-3; D is possibly TRBD2 (7 bases). Trimming cost V 1 base and J 4 bases, with 18 bases left between them. Germline CDR1 and CDR2: MNHNY and SVGAGI (reference sequence). The CDR3 is made up of 17 amino acids.

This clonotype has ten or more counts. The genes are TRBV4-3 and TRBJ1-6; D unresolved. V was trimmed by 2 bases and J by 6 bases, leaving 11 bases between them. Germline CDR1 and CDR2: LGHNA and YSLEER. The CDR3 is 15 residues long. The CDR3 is CASSQLIGSNSPLHF. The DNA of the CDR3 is TGCGCCAGCAGCCAACTCATAGGGAGTAATTCACCCCTCCACTTT.

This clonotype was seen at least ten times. CDR3 coding DNA: TGCGCCAGCAGCTCCCGACAAGGCTCCTACGAGCAGTACTTC. This sequence encodes CASSSRQGSYEQYF. The chain is built from TRBV5-1 and TRBJ2-7; D remains ambiguous. The V end lost 3 bases, the J end lost 0 bases, and 10 bases lay between the germline ends. Germline CDR1 is SGHRS and CDR2 is YFSETQ. CDR3 length equals 14 residues.

CDR3: CASSFGQGVNYGYTF. In nucleotides, the CDR3 is TGCGCCAGCAGTTTTGGACAGGGGGTAAACTATGGCTACACCTTC. This chain uses TRBV5-1 with TRBJ1-2; 10 bases agree with TRBD1. CDR3 length: 15 residues. CDR1 and CDR2 from the germline V gene are SGHRS and YFSETQ. J lost 2 bases, V lost 5 bases, and 6 bases had no gene match.

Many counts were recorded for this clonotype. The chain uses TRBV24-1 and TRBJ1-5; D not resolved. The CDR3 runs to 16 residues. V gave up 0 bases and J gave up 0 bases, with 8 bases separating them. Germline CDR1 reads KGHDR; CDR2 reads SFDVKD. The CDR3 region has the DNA TGTGCCACCAGTGATTTGCAGACGATTAGCAATCAGCCCCAGCATTTT. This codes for CATSDLQTISNQPQHF.

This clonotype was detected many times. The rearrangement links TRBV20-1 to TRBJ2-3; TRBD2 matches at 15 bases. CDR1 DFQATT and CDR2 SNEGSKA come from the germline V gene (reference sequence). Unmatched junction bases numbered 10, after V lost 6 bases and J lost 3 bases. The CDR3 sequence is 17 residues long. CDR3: CSASSQGTSGRTDTQYF. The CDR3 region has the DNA TGCAGTGCCTCAAGCCAAGGGACTAGCGGGAGGACAGATACGCAGTATTTT.

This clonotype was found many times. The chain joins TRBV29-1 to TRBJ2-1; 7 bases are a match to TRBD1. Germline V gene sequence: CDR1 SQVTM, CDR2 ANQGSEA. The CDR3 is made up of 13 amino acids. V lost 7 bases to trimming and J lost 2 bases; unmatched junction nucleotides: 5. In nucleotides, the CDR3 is TGCAGCGCTGATGGGACAGCCTACAATGAGCAGTTCTTC. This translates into CSADGTAYNEQFF.

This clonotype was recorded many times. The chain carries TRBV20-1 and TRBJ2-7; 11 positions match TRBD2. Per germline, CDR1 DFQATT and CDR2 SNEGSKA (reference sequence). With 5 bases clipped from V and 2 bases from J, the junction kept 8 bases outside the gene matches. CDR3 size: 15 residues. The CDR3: CSAVLGTSGAYEQYF. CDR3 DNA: TGCAGTGCTGTCCTCGGGACTAGCGGTGCCTACGAGCAGTACTTC.

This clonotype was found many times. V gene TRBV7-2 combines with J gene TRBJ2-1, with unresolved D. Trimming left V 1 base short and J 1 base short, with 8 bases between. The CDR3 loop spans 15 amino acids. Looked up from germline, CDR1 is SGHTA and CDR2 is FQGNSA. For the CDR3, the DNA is TGTGCCAGCAGCTTAGGTATAGGGTCCTACAATGAGCAGTTCTTC. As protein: CASSLGIGSYNEQFF.

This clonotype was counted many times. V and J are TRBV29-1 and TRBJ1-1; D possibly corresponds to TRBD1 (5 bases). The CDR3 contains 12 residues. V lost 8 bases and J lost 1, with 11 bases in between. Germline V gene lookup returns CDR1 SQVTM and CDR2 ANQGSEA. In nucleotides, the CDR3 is TGCAGCCTAGGGACGCAGAACACTGAAGCTTTCTTT. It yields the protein CSLGTQNTEAFF.

The DNA of the CDR3 is TGTGCCAGCAGCTATGGGACAGGGAATTCACCCCTCCACTTT. Protein sequence: CASSYGTGNSPLHF. This chain uses TRBV5-4 with TRBJ1-6, with 9 bases lining up with TRBD1. Germline V gene lookup returns CDR1 SGHNT and CDR2 YYREEE (reference sequence). Trimming removed 3 bases from V and 7 bases from J; junction bases left unmatched: 2. The CDR3 runs to 14 residues.

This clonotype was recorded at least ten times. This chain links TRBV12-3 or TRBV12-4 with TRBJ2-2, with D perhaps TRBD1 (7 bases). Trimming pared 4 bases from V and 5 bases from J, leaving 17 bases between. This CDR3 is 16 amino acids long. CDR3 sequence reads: CASSSAGGLGTGELFF. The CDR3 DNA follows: TGTGCCAGCAGTTCCGCAGGGGGGCTGGGGACCGGGGAGCTGTTTTTT.

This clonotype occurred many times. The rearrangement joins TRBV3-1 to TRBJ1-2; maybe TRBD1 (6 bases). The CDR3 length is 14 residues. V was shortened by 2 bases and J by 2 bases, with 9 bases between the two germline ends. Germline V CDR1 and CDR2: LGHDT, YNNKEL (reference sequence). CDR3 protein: CASSQHGQNYGYTF. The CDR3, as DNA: TGTGCCAGCAGCCAACATGGACAGAACTATGGCTACACCTTC.

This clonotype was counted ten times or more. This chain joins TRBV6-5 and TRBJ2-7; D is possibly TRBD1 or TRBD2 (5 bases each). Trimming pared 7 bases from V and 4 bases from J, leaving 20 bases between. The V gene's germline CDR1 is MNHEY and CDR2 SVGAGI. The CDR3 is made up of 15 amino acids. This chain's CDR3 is CASNSPLFGTYEQYF. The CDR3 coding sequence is TGTGCCAGCAACAGTCCCCTCTTTGGGACGTACGAGCAGTACTTC.

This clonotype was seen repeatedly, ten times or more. The CDR3, as DNA: TGCGCCAGCAGCTTCGAGGTGGATGAAAAACTGTTTTTT. This codes for CASSFEVDEKLFF. This chain connects TRBV5-1 to TRBJ1-4; no definite D call. V was pared by 2 bases and J by 6 bases, with 8 bases between. Germline lookup yields CDR1 SGHRS and CDR2 YFSETQ. This CDR3 has 13 residues.

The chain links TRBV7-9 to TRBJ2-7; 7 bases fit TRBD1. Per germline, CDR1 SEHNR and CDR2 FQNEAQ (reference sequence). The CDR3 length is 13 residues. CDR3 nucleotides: TGTGCTACCGTGACCGACAGGGCGAACGAGCAGTACTTC. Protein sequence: CATVTDRANEQYF.

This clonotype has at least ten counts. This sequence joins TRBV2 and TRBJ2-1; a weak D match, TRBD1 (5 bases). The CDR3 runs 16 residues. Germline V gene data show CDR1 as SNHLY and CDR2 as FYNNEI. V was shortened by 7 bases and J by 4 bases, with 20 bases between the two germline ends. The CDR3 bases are TGTGCCAGCACCCTTTTAGGAGACAGCTTATACAATGAGCAGTTCTTC. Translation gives CASTLLGDSLYNEQFF.

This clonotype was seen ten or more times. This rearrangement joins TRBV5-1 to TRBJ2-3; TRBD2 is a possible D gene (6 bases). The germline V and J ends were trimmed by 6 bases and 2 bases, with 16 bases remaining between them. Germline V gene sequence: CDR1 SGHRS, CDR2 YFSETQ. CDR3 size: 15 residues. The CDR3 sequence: CASTGTYSPTDTQYF. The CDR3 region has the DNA TGCGCCAGCACGGGGACTTATTCCCCCACAGATACGCAGTATTTT.